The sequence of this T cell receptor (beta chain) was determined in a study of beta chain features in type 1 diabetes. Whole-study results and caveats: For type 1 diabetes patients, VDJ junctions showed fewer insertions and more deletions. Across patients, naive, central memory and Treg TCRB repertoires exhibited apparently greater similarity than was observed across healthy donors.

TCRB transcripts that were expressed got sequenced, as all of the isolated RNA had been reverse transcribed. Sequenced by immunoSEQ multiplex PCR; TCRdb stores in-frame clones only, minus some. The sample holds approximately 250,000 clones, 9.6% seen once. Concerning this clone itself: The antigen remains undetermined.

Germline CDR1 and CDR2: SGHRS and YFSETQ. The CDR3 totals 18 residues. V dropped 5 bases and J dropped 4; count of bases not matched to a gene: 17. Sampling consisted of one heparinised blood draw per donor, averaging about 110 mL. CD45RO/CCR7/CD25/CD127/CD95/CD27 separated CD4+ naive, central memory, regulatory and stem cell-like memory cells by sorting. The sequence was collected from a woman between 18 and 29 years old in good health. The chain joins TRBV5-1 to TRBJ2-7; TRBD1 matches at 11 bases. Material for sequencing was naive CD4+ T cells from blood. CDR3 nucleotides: TGCGCCAGCAGTCAAACCGGGACAGGGGGTTTCAGTCAGTACGAGCAGTACTTC. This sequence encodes CASSQTGTGGFSQYEQYF.